The source of this TCR beta chain is a study of graft-versus-host responses after intestinal transplantation. The CDR3 totals 16 residues. Unmatched junction bases numbered 8, after V lost 4 bases and J lost 1 base. The V gene's germline CDR1 is SGHTS and CDR2 YDEGEE. Method: immunoSEQ multiplex PCR; TCRdb's copy keeps in-frame clones and lacks some. In the table there are tens of thousands of clones, around 94% of which are singletons. The V call is TRBV5-8, the J call TRBJ2-1; TRBD2 matches 7 bases. Sequencing used PBMCs, obtained 16 days after intestinal transplant. The clonotype was recovered from a human patient who received an intestinal transplant, so some T cells may come from the graft donor. CDR3 residues: CASSPSWGGSYNEQFF. Written as DNA, the CDR3 is TGTGCCAGCAGCCCATCTTGGGGGGGGTCCTACAATGAGCAGTTCTTC.